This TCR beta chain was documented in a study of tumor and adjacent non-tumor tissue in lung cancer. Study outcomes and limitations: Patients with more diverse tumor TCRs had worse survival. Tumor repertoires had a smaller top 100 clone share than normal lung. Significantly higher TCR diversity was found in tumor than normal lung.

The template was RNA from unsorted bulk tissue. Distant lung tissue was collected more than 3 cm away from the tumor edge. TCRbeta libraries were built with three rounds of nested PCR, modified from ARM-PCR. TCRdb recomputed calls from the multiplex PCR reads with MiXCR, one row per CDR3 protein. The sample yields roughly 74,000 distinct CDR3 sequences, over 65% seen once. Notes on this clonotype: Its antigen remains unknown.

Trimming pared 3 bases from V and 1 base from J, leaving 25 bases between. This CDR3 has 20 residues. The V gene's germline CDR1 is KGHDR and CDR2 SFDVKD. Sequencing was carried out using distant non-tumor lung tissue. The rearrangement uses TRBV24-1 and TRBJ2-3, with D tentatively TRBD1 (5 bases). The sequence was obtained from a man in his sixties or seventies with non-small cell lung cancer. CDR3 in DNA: TGTGCCACCAGTGATGGCGAAGGGGTCCAATGGGGTCAACGCACAGATACGCAGTATTTT. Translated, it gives CATSDGEGVQWGQRTDTQYF.